This T cell receptor (beta chain) appears in the sequencing data of a study of early T cells in non-severe SARS-CoV-2 infection. Turning to the study itself: The authors sequenced bulk RNA from unsorted whole blood, leaving chains unpaired.

This clonotype was recorded at least ten times. CDR1 is SQVTM and CDR2 is ANQGSEA in the germline V gene. V was clipped by 1 base and J by 1 base, with 10 bases between them. CDR3 size: 15 residues. Tagging with unique molecular identifiers was applied to individual cDNA molecules. TCRdb redid the calling of the 5' RACE reads with MiXCR, one entry per CDR3 protein. The sample includes 45,000 to 50,000 distinct CDR3 sequences, 5.6% seen only once; the top ten take about 4.3%. The sequenced material came from whole blood. V gene TRBV29-1 combines with J gene TRBJ2-2; a possible D gene is TRBD1 (6 bases). The sequence was obtained from an adult who was a healthcare worker with PCR-confirmed SARS-CoV-2 infection or an uninfected control (not recorded which). The CDR3 DNA follows: TGCAGCGTTGAAGGAAGGGGGAGGAACACCGGGGAGCTGTTTTTT. Translating gives CSVEGRGRNTGELFF.